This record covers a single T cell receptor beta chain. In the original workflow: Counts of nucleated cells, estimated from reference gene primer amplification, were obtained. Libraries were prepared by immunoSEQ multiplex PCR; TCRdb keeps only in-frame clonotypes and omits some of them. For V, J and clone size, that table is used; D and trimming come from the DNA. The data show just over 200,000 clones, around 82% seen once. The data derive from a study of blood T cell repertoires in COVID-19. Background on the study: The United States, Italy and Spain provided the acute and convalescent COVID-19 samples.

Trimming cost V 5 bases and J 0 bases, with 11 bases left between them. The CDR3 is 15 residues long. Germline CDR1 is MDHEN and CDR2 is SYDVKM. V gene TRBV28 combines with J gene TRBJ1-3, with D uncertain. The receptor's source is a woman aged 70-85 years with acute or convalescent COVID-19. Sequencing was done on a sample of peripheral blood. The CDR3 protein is CASSKQRLSGNTIYF. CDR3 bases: TGTGCCAGCAGTAAACAGCGGCTCTCTGGAAACACCATATATTTT.